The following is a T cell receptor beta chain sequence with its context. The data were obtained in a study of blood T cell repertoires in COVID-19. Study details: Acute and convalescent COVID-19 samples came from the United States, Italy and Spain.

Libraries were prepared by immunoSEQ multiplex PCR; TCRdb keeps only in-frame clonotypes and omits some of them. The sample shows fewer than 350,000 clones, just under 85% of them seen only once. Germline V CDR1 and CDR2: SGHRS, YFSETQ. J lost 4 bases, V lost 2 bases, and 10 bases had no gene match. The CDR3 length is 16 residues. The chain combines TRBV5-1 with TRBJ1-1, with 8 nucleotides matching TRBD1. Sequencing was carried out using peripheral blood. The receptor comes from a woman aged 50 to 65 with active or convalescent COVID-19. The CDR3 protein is CASSLMTGQASTEAFF. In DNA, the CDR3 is TGCGCCAGCAGCTTAATGACGGGACAGGCATCCACTGAAGCTTTCTTT.